This passage covers 15 T cell receptor beta chains from one sample sequenced in a study of control samples from healthy donors and cancer patients. Profiling relied on immunoSEQ multiplex PCR, and the TCRdb table lists in-frame clones only, not all of them. The repertoire holds fewer than 200,000 clones, with over 85% as singletons. What was sequenced was blood. The receptor set was obtained from a young man in good health.

The chain joins TRBV2 to TRBJ1-3, with D hard to call. The V gene's germline CDR1 is SNHLY and CDR2 FYNNEI. V lost 0 bases to trimming and J lost 6 bases, with 6 bases between them. This CDR3 comprises 13 residues. Here the CDR3 DNA reads TGTGCCAGCAGTGAAGCTGGGTTAAACACCATATATTTT. This translates into CASSEAGLNTIYF.

The J gene is TRBJ2-1, the V gene TRBV7-2; D possibly corresponds to TRBD1 (7 bases). From germline, CDR1 is SGHTA and CDR2 FQGNSA. This CDR3 is built from 15 residues. V dropped 4 bases and J dropped 7 bases, with 17 bases sitting between them. This chain's CDR3 is CASSSPGGLMNEQFF. For the CDR3, the DNA is TGTGCCAGCAGCTCTCCAGGGGGGTTAATGAATGAGCAGTTCTTC.

The V gene is TRBV4-3, the J gene TRBJ2-5; D uncertain. The germline V gene has CDR1 LGHNA and CDR2 YSLEER. The length of the CDR3 is 16 residues. The germline V and J ends were trimmed by 0 bases and 5 bases, with 16 bases remaining between them. The CDR3 loop reads CASSQDSGSMSETQYF. The CDR3 DNA reads TGCGCCAGCAGCCAAGATAGTGGCAGCATGAGCGAGACCCAGTACTTC.

This chain connects TRBV25-1 to TRBJ1-4, with TRBD1 identical over 7 bases. Germline loops: CDR1 MGHDK, CDR2 SYGVNS. V gave up 4 bases and J gave up 6 bases; unmatched junction bases: 11. This CDR3 comprises 16 residues. CDR3 amino acids: CASSGRLGQLDEKLFF. In DNA form, the CDR3 reads TGTGCCAGCAGTGGCCGACTGGGACAGTTGGATGAAAAACTGTTTTTT.

This clone was detected a few times. The rearrangement joins TRBV19 to TRBJ1-1, with D perhaps matching TRBD1 (6 bases). The V gene's germline CDR1 is LNHDA and CDR2 SQIVND (reference sequence). The CDR3 runs to 13 residues. With 6 bases removed from V and 1 base from J, the gap between germline ends came to 9 bases. This chain's CDR3 is CASSGGRNTEAFF. The CDR3 DNA reads as TGTGCCAGTAGCGGGGGGCGGAACACTGAAGCTTTCTTT.

This chain connects TRBV5-5 to TRBJ2-7, with D hard to call. Trimming took 0 bases from V and 6 from J, leaving 4 bases between them. Germline V lookup: CDR1 SGHKS, CDR2 YYEKEE (reference sequence). This CDR3 spans 11 amino acids. The CDR3 region is CASSLALEQYF. The CDR3 bases are TGTGCCAGCAGCTTGGCCCTCGAGCAGTACTTC.

V gene TRBV7-2 combines with J gene TRBJ1-6; no clear D gene. Germline loops: CDR1 SGHTA, CDR2 FQGNSA. This CDR3 spans 17 amino acids. V was cut by 5 bases and J by 0 bases, with 14 bases left in between. CDR3 nucleotide sequence: TGTGCCAGCAGCCCCGAGCACACGAGCTCCTATAATTCACCCCTCCACTTT. This sequence encodes CASSPEHTSSYNSPLHF.

V is TRBV28 and J is TRBJ1-1, with D hard to call. Germline CDR1 reads MDHEN; CDR2 reads SYDVKM. CDR3 length: 12 amino acids. Between the trimmed V and J ends, which lost 5 bases and 1 base, there was a span of 5 bases. The CDR3 nucleotides read TGTGCCAGCAGTCGCTCGAACACTGAAGCTTTCTTT. Encoded protein: CASSRSNTEAFF.

The CDR3: CASSQDRGETQYF. In DNA, the CDR3 is TGTGCCAGCAGCCAGGACAGGGGAGAGACCCAGTACTTC. V usage is TRBV7-6 and J usage is TRBJ2-5, with 9 bases fitting TRBD1. The CDR3 length is 13 residues. Per the germline V gene, CDR1 is SGHVS and CDR2 is FNYEAQ. The trim removed 5 bases at V and 4 bases at J, leaving 2 bases unmatched.

V gene TRBV5-4 combines with J gene TRBJ2-2; no clear D. CDR1 and CDR2 from the germline V gene are SGHNT and YYREEE (reference sequence). Deletions cut 4 bases from V and 6 bases from J, with 13 bases between. This CDR3 has 14 amino acids. The CDR3 nucleotides are TGTGCCAGCAGCCTTGACCCACGCGCCGGGGAGCTGTTTTTT. Protein sequence: CASSLDPRAGELFF.

This clone has only one observation. The genes are TRBV10-1 and TRBJ2-1; TRBD2 matches at 7 bases. The germline V gene encodes CDR1 WNHNN and CDR2 SYGVQD (reference sequence). V lost 3 bases and J lost 1; bases outside the gene matches: 3. The CDR3 spans 15 residues. The CDR3 spells CASSDGGGSYNEQFF. CDR3 DNA sequence: TGCGCCAGCAGTGATGGGGGGGGGTCCTACAATGAGCAGTTCTTC.

This clone was detected only once. The rearrangement links TRBV5-4 to TRBJ2-7; 7 bases are a match to TRBD1. Germline CDR1 is SGHNT and CDR2 is YYREEE (reference sequence). CDR3 length equals 15 residues. The ends lost 0 bases at V and 4 bases at J; junction bases unmatched: 7. The CDR3 reads CASSLDRGRVYEQYF. CDR3 sequence (DNA): TGTGCCAGCAGCTTGGATAGGGGGCGCGTTTACGAGCAGTACTTC. The variable domain in full, with the rest retrieved from reference TRBV5-4 and TRBJ2-7, is ETGVTQSPTHLIKTRGQQVTLRCSSQSGHNTVSWYQQALGQGPQFIFQYYREEENGRGNFPPRFSGLQFPNYSSELNVNALELDDSALYLCASSLDRGRVYEQYFGPGTRLTVT.

This chain links TRBV6-2 or TRBV6-3 with TRBJ1-2; D possibly corresponds to TRBD1 (5 bases). This CDR3 region has 15 residues. Germline CDR1 reads MNHEY; CDR2 reads SVGEGT. The germline V and J ends were trimmed by 2 bases and 4 bases, with 14 bases remaining between them. This chain's CDR3 is CASSYIRQTLYGYTF. CDR3 DNA sequence: TGTGCCAGCAGTTACATCCGACAGACCCTCTATGGCTACACCTTC.

The gene calls are TRBV13 and TRBJ2-7, with no clear D. The length of the CDR3 is 15 residues. In germline, CDR1 is PRHDT, CDR2 FYEKMQ (reference sequence). V was clipped by 5 bases and J by 4 bases, with 18 bases between them. The CDR3 here is CASSNYRQGDYEQYF. The CDR3 coding sequence is TGTGCCAGCAGCAACTACCGGCAAGGAGATTACGAGCAGTACTTC.

This rearrangement joins TRBV5-5 to TRBJ2-7; 9 bases agree with TRBD1. The germline V gene has CDR1 SGHKS and CDR2 YYEKEE (reference sequence). The J segment lost 3 bases and the V segment lost 3 bases, leaving 10 bases of the junction unmatched. The CDR3 is 16 residues long. CDR3 protein: CASSSIPGQGIYEQYF. The CDR3 bases are TGTGCCAGCAGCTCGATACCGGGACAGGGAATCTACGAGCAGTACTTC.